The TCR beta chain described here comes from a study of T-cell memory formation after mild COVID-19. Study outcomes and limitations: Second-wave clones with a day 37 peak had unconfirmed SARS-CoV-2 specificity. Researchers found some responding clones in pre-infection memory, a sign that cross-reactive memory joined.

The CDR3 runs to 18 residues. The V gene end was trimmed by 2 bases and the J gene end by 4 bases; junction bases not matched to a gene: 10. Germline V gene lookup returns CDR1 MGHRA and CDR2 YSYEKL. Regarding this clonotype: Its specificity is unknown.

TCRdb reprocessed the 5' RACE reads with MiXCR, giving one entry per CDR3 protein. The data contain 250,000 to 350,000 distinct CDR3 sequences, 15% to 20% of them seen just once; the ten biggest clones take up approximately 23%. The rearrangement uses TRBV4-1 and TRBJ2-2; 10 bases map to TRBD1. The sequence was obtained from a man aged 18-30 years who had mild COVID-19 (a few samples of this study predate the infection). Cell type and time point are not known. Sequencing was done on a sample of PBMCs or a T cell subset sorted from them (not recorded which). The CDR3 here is CASSQIARTGGVTGELFF. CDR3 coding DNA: TGCGCCAGCAGCCAAATTGCGCGGACAGGGGGGGTCACCGGGGAGCTGTTTTTT.